This TCR beta chain was obtained from a study of cytomegalovirus exposure and HLA in healthy donors. V lost 2 bases and J 8 bases, leaving 18 bases between the germline ends. Germline V gene sequence: CDR1 MNHEY, CDR2 SMNVEV (reference sequence). This CDR3 comprises 16 residues. Both 60 Vbeta primers and 13 Jbeta primers went into the PCR. Repertoires were generated with immunoSEQ multiplex PCR, while TCRdb's copy carries only in-frame clones and drops some. In the table there are more than 85,000 clones, roughly three quarters of which are singletons. The V call is TRBV27, the J call TRBJ1-4, with D tentatively TRBD1 (6 bases). The clonotype was recovered from a female donor in good health and CMV-seronegative. The sequencing input was PBMCs. Here the CDR3 reads CASSLTPWGGYEKLFF. The DNA of the CDR3 is TGTGCCAGCAGTTTAACCCCATGGGGGGGCTACGAAAAACTGTTTTTT.